One and the same sample provided the 26 T cell receptor beta chains below, sequenced in a study of T cell responses to AZD1222 COVID-19 vaccine. Assay: immunoSEQ multiplex PCR; the TCRdb copy retains only in-frame clones and omits some. The table shows around 110,000 clones, with over 75% occurring only once. Sample: peripheral blood, taken on day 0 of AZD1222 vaccination. These receptor sequences come from an adult in good health.

The chain joins TRBV27 to TRBJ2-2; 7 bases map to TRBD1. CDR1 MNHEY and CDR2 SMNVEV come from the germline V gene (reference sequence). V lost 3 bases and J lost 7; bases outside the gene matches: 8. This CDR3 has 15 amino acids. CDR3 in amino acids: CASSFGTVPSGELFF. The DNA of the CDR3 is TGTGCCAGCAGTTTTGGGACAGTTCCGAGCGGGGAGCTGTTTTTT.

This clone was recorded a few times. The rearrangement uses TRBV6-5 and TRBJ1-1; D gene uncertain. Germline V gives CDR1 MNHEY, CDR2 SVGAGI. The CDR3 contains 12 residues. V was clipped by 8 bases and J by 6 bases, with 13 bases between them. DNA of the CDR3: TGTGCCAGCGGCAGGAGTGGGGCTGAAGCTTTCTTT. It specifies CASGRSGAEAFF.

This clone was seen just once. This chain uses TRBV23-1 with TRBJ1-1, with D maybe TRBD1 (5 bases). TRBV23-1 is marked as an open reading frame, function uncertain. This CDR3 is 14 amino acids long. Trimming shortened V by 0 bases and J by 4 bases, and 9 bases separated the two germline ends. In nucleotides, the CDR3 is TGCGCCAGCAGTCAATCGATTAGGGGCACTGAAGCTTTCTTT. Translated: CASSQSIRGTEAFF.

The chain combines TRBV18 with TRBJ1-1; D gene uncertain. CDR1 is KGHSH and CDR2 is LQKENI in the germline V gene. The V end lost 2 bases, the J end lost 1 base, and 17 bases lay between the germline ends. This CDR3 comprises 17 residues. This CDR3 reads CASSPSARIETNTEAFF. As DNA, the CDR3 is TGTGCCAGCTCACCATCGGCCCGGATCGAAACGAACACTGAAGCTTTCTTT.

This clone was seen only once. The chain links TRBV5-5 to TRBJ2-3, with 10 bases matching TRBD2. Per germline, CDR1 SGHKS and CDR2 YYEKEE (reference sequence). V shed 5 bases, J shed 2 bases, and the junction held 8 bases outside the gene matches. The CDR3 runs to 16 residues. This chain's CDR3 is CASRLGTSEFTDTQYF. In nucleotides, the CDR3 is TGTGCCAGCAGACTAGGGACTAGCGAATTCACAGATACGCAGTATTTT.

The chain has TRBV2 and TRBJ2-3; 9 bases map to TRBD2. CDR3 length: 14 residues. Looked up from germline, CDR1 is SNHLY and CDR2 is FYNNEI. V was clipped by 5 bases and J by 7 bases; unmatched bases: 7. The CDR3, as DNA: TGTGCCAGCAGTCTCGGGCGGGAGGGTCATACGCAGTATTTT. Protein: CASSLGREGHTQYF.

V usage is TRBV6-5 and J usage is TRBJ2-5; TRBD2 matches 11 bases. From germline, CDR1 is MNHEY and CDR2 SVGAGI. CDR3 length: 15 residues. J gave up 2 bases and V 2 bases, and 1 base lay outside the gene matches. The CDR3 sequence is CASSYVAGGQETQYF. DNA for the CDR3: TGTGCCAGCAGTTACGTAGCGGGGGGGCAAGAGACCCAGTACTTC.

V usage is TRBV19 and J usage is TRBJ2-1; D unclear. V lost 5 bases, J lost 3 bases, and 17 bases lay in between. This CDR3 has 16 residues. CDR1 is LNHDA, CDR2 SQIVND, per germline (reference sequence). CDR3 sequence (DNA): TGTGCCAGTAGTTCCCTATTCAGTGGGAACTACAATGAGCAGTTCTTC. Translated, it gives CASSSLFSGNYNEQFF.

The V and J genes are TRBV2 and TRBJ2-2; TRBD1 matches 7 bases. The CDR3 extends over 15 amino acids. V lost 3 bases, J lost 4 bases, and 5 bases stayed unmatched. CDR1 and CDR2 (germline): SNHLY, FYNNEI. In DNA form, the CDR3 reads TGTGCCAGCAGTGACGAGGCAGGGGGCACCGGGGAGCTGTTTTTT. Encoded protein: CASSDEAGGTGELFF.

V and J are TRBV27 and TRBJ2-1; 7 bases agree with TRBD1. The CDR3 is 15 amino acids. The junction had 11 bases not matched to a gene; V was cut back by 5 bases and J by 7 bases. In germline, CDR1 is MNHEY, CDR2 SMNVEV (reference sequence). CDR3 amino acids: CASSPDPGQMNEQFF. The CDR3 bases are TGTGCCAGCAGTCCTGACCCGGGACAGATGAATGAGCAGTTCTTC.

V and J are TRBV4-1 and TRBJ2-4; 11 bases agree with TRBD2. V shed 3 bases, J shed 2 bases, and the junction held 15 bases outside the gene matches. The CDR3 runs to 20 residues. CDR1 is MGHRA, CDR2 YSYEKL, per germline. CDR3 protein: CASSHAIPFGLAGSKNIQYF. The DNA for the CDR3 is TGCGCCAGCAGCCACGCGATTCCCTTTGGACTAGCGGGTTCCAAAAACATTCAGTACTTC.

V gene TRBV27 combines with J gene TRBJ1-6; no clear D. Trimming shortened V by 2 bases and J by 8 bases, and 7 bases separated the two germline ends. The length of the CDR3 is 13 residues. Germline CDR1 and CDR2: MNHEY and SMNVEV (reference sequence). CDR3 region: CASSLNLYSPLHF. CDR3 sequence (DNA): TGTGCCAGCAGTTTAAACCTATATTCACCCCTCCACTTT.

This clone was detected a few times. V is TRBV4-1 and J is TRBJ2-1; D remains unclear. Trimming removed 0 bases from V and 3 bases from J, with 9 bases in between. The CDR3 contains 15 residues. CDR1 MGHRA and CDR2 YSYEKL come from the germline V gene. The chain's CDR3 is CASSQEGTYYNEQFF. Written as DNA, the CDR3 is TGCGCCAGCAGCCAAGAGGGCACTTACTACAATGAGCAGTTCTTC.

J is TRBJ1-3 and V is TRBV29-1; unclear D gene. Germline V gives CDR1 SQVTM, CDR2 ANQGSEA. V was pared by 6 bases and J by 0 bases, with 21 bases between. The CDR3 is 17 amino acids. CDR3 DNA sequence: TGCAGCGTCGAATTAGTGGGCGCCAGGAGCTCTGGAAACACCATATATTTT. This translates into CSVELVGARSSGNTIYF. The full variable domain, with the rest looked up from reference TRBV29-1 and TRBJ1-3, is SAVISQKPSRDICQRGTSLTIQCQVDSQVTMMFWYRQQPGQSLTLIATANQGSEATYESGFVIDKFPISRPNLTFSTLTVSNMSPEDSSIYLCSVELVGARSSGNTIYFGEGSWLTVV.

In DNA form, the CDR3 reads TGTGCCACCAGTGATTTAGGGAGCTCCAATGAGCAGTTCTTC. It yields the protein CATSDLGSSNEQFF. The chain uses TRBV24-1 and TRBJ2-1; TRBD2 is a possible D gene (5 bases). V dropped 1 base and J dropped 6 bases, with 9 bases sitting between them. This CDR3 has 14 amino acids. CDR1 KGHDR and CDR2 SFDVKD come from the germline V gene.

This chain links TRBV15 with TRBJ2-5, with TRBD2 matching 11 bases. The CDR3 runs to 15 residues. Germline lookup yields CDR1 LNHNV and CDR2 YYDKDF (reference sequence). The J segment lost 4 bases and the V segment lost 1 base, leaving 2 bases of the junction unmatched. The CDR3 bases are TGTGCCACCAGCAGAGCTCTAGCGGGGGGAGAGACCCAGTACTTC. Its translation: CATSRALAGGETQYF.

This clone was seen a few times. This chain connects TRBV27 to TRBJ2-2; TRBD1 is a possible D gene (6 bases). From germline, CDR1 is MNHEY and CDR2 SMNVEV (reference sequence). V was clipped by 6 bases and J by 4 bases, with 12 bases between them. This CDR3 has 14 residues. CDR3 in DNA: TGTGCCAGCAGGAACACAGGGATCACCGGGGAGCTGTTTTTT. This sequence encodes CASRNTGITGELFF.

This sequence joins TRBV5-1 and TRBJ1-1, with D unresolved. V lost 2 bases and J 0 bases, leaving 5 bases between the germline ends. The V gene's germline CDR1 is SGHRS and CDR2 YFSETQ. CDR3 length equals 13 residues. CDR3 bases: TGCGCCAGCAGCTTCAGCCTGAACACTGAAGCTTTCTTT. Translated: CASSFSLNTEAFF.

This clone was found once. The chain is built from TRBV5-4 and TRBJ2-7; 9 positions agree with TRBD2. This CDR3 is built from 15 residues. In germline, CDR1 is SGHNT, CDR2 YYREEE (reference sequence). J lost 4 bases, V lost 5 bases, and 10 bases had no gene match. CDR3 nucleotides: TGTGCCAGCAGATACGAGGCTAGCGGGAAGTACGAGCAGTACTTC. It encodes CASRYEASGKYEQYF.

In its sample, this clone was seen a few times. V is TRBV28 and J is TRBJ1-2, with 9 bases fitting TRBD1. Germline V gene sequence: CDR1 MDHEN, CDR2 SYDVKM. The CDR3 is 15 amino acids. Unmatched junction bases numbered 12, after V lost 5 bases and J lost 8 bases. The CDR3 spells CASSPPGQGIGGYTF. Here the CDR3 DNA reads TGTGCCAGCAGTCCCCCGGGACAGGGAATTGGAGGCTACACCTTC.

This chain connects TRBV7-8 to TRBJ2-3, with D perhaps matching TRBD2 (5 bases). This CDR3 is built from 14 residues. Germline V gives CDR1 SGHVS, CDR2 FQNEAQ. V gave up 5 bases and J gave up 0 bases, with 9 bases separating them. CDR3 protein: CASSPGLSTDTQYF. The CDR3 nucleotides are TGTGCCAGCAGCCCCGGACTTAGCACAGATACGCAGTATTTT.

Of note for this clone: Compared with germline, one end of the junction differs, possibly owing to a read error. The genes are TRBV4-2 and TRBJ2-7; D is undetermined. Looked up from germline, CDR1 is LGHNA and CDR2 is YNFKEQ. This CDR3 contains 13 residues. The CDR3 DNA reads as TGTGCCAGCAGCCAAATAAAAAACTACGAGCAGTACTTT. Its protein product is CASSQIKNYEQYF.

The chain carries TRBV2 and TRBJ1-2, with no clear D. The germline V and J ends were trimmed by 6 bases and 2 bases, with 1 base remaining between them. CDR1 is SNHLY, CDR2 FYNNEI, per germline. The CDR3 covers 10 residues. Here the CDR3 DNA reads TGTGCCAGCAGCAACTATGGCTACACCTTC. Protein: CASSNYGYTF.

The genes are TRBV20-1 and TRBJ1-1; D is unclear. Trimming pared 3 bases from V and 8 bases from J, leaving 10 bases between. This CDR3 comprises 11 residues. Germline V gene sequence: CDR1 DFQATT, CDR2 SNEGSKA (reference sequence). The CDR3 region has the DNA TGCAGTGCTAGCATGGGTAGGGAAGCTTTCTTT. Its protein product is CSASMGREAFF.

The chain combines TRBV11-2 with TRBJ1-1; the match to TRBD1 covers 8 bases. This CDR3 is 15 amino acids long. The J segment lost 3 bases and the V segment lost 3 bases, leaving 6 bases of the junction unmatched. CDR1 is SGHAT, CDR2 FQNNGV, per germline. CDR3 protein: CASSFRDRGYTEAFF. The CDR3 DNA is TGTGCCAGCAGCTTTCGAGACAGGGGCTACACTGAAGCTTTCTTT.

The DNA for the CDR3 is TGTGCCAGCAGCGGGGCCGGGCGCACAGATACGCAGTATTTT. It is translated as CASSGAGRTDTQYF. This sequence joins TRBV11-3 and TRBJ2-3; a possible D gene is TRBD1 (5 bases). Deletions cut 5 bases from V and 1 base from J, with 10 bases between. Germline V gives CDR1 SGHNT, CDR2 YENEEA. This CDR3 has 14 amino acids.